Listed below are T cell receptor beta chains from one sample, sequenced in a study of cytomegalovirus exposure and HLA in healthy donors. Profiling relied on immunoSEQ multiplex PCR, and the TCRdb table lists in-frame clones only, not all of them. The data hold some 150,000 clones, with 80% to 90% observed a single time. What was sequenced was PBMCs. These receptors all come from a woman aged 18-29 years in good health and CMV-seronegative. Both conserved end residues are part of each CDR3. Each record gives: CDR3 DNA, CDR3 protein, J gene, clone size, V gene, D gene. D genes are given only for firm matches. The size of a clone is reported for some rows only, either as once, few or many, or as a class for expanded clones.

TGTGCCAGCAGCCTAGCGGGAACCTACGAGCAGTACTTC | CASSLAGTYEQYF | TRBJ2-7 | - | TRBV6-5 | TRBD2
TGTGCCTCCCGAAGGGACACATCTGGAAACACCATATATTTT | CASRRDTSGNTIYF | TRBJ1-3 | few | TRBV11-2 | -
TGTGCCAGCAGCCTGACAGGGCCCACAGATACGCAGTATTTT | CASSLTGPTDTQYF | TRBJ2-3 | - | TRBV7-9 | TRBD1
TGCGCCAGCGACCGAGCAGGGTCCGGCACAGATACGCAGTATTTT | CASDRAGSGTDTQYF | TRBJ2-3 | - | TRBV5-1 | -
TGTGCCAGCAGTTTACAGGAAACCCTCTATGGCTACACCTTC | CASSLQETLYGYTF | TRBJ1-2 | - | TRBV28 | -
TGCGCCAGCAGTGACGGGGGGGCGGCGAACACTGAAGCTTTCTTT | CASSDGGAANTEAFF | TRBJ1-1 | once | TRBV10-1 | -
TGTGCCAGCAGCTCCGGTAGCGGGAGTCACAATGAGCAGTTCTTC | CASSSGSGSHNEQFF | TRBJ2-1 | - | TRBV7-8 | TRBD2
TGTGCCAGCAGCTTAGTCCCCAGGGGAGCAAACACCATATATTTT | CASSLVPRGANTIYF | TRBJ1-3 | - | TRBV11-2 | -
TGCGCCAGCAGCTTGGTCGCCGGGGGAACCGGGGAGCTGTTTTTT | CASSLVAGGTGELFF | TRBJ2-2 | once | TRBV5-1 | -
TGTGCCAGCAGGAGAAGCGGGAGGGTACCCTACGAGCAGTACTTC | CASRRSGRVPYEQYF | TRBJ2-7 | - | TRBV28 | TRBD2
TGTGCCAGCAGGCTAAGAGCAGGGGACGTTTACGAGCAGTACTTC | CASRLRAGDVYEQYF | TRBJ2-7 | - | TRBV28 | -
TGTGCCAGCTCACCGTTCGAAGCGGGAGTCTCTTACGAGCAGTACTTC | CASSPFEAGVSYEQYF | TRBJ2-7 | - | TRBV18 | TRBD2
TGTGCCAGCAGCTTCGTGTTCTCCTACGAGCAGTACTTC | CASSFVFSYEQYF | TRBJ2-7 | - | TRBV7-2 | -
TGTGCCAGCAGTCCAGCTCGGACTAGCGGGCTGGGGGGAGATACGCAGTATTTT | CASSPARTSGLGGDTQYF | TRBJ2-3 | - | TRBV28 | TRBD2
TGTGCCAGCTCACCACGCGGGGCCGCCTACGAGCAGTACTTC | CASSPRGAAYEQYF | TRBJ2-7 | - | TRBV18 | -
TGTGCCTGGAGTGTGAGAAGGGACAGGAGCACAGATACGCAGTATTTT | CAWSVRRDRSTDTQYF | TRBJ2-3 | - | TRBV30 | TRBD1
TGCGCCAGCAGCTCCGGTCCCTTCCTTTCGAACACCGGGGAGCTGTTTTTT | CASSSGPFLSNTGELFF | TRBJ2-2 | - | TRBV5-1 | -
TGTGCCAGCAGCTTGATGGGACTAGTAAACAATGAGCAGTTCTTC | CASSLMGLVNNEQFF | TRBJ2-1 | - | TRBV5-8 | TRBD2
TGTGCCAGCAGCTCACAGGGGCCTTTCAATGAGCAGTTCTTC | CASSSQGPFNEQFF | TRBJ2-1 | - | TRBV7-3 | TRBD1
TGTGCCAGCAGTTATGGAAGGAGTTCCACTGAAGCTTTCTTT | CASSYGRSSTEAFF | TRBJ1-1 | once | TRBV28 | -
TGTGCCAGCAGTTTTGAGGGAGGGCAGACGTACGAGCAGTACTTC | CASSFEGGQTYEQYF | TRBJ2-7 | - | TRBV27 | TRBD2
TGTGCCAGCAAGGCCGTAGCGGGAGGGCCGGACACCGGGGAGCTGTTTTTT | CASKAVAGGPDTGELFF | TRBJ2-2 | - | TRBV6-4 | TRBD2
TGTGCCAGCAGTGACAAGCGGTTACCCTACGAGCAGTACTTC | CASSDKRLPYEQYF | TRBJ2-7 | - | TRBV6-1 | -
TGTGCCAGCAGCTACAGCCGTCCGAACACTGAAGCTTTCTTT | CASSYSRPNTEAFF | TRBJ1-1 | - | TRBV2 | -
TGTGCCAGCAGTTTGGCGGGACAGGGATCCTACGAGCAGTACTTC | CASSLAGQGSYEQYF | TRBJ2-7 | - | TRBV28 | TRBD1
TGTTCCAGCAGCCGACAACGGGAAAACAATGAGCAGTTCTTC | CSSSRQRENNEQFF | TRBJ2-1 | - | TRBV7-9 | -
TGTGCCAGCAGCCCAGGGGGTCCCCTGGCGATGGGCTACACCTTC | CASSPGGPLAMGYTF | TRBJ1-2 | - | TRBV5-6 | TRBD1